The rows below give T cell receptor beta chains drawn from one sample of a study of shared clonotypes between healthy human individuals. The assay was immunoSEQ multiplex PCR, and TCRdb's table has in-frame clones only and misses some. This sample has hundreds of thousands of clones, with over 65% found just once. The sequencing input was memory CD4+ T cells sorted from blood. The receptor source for this set is a man aged 30 to 39 in good health. CDR3s include the opening cysteine and the closing phenylalanine or tryptophan. The D gene is left open where the match is weak. A clone size is listed for some rows: how often the clone was seen (once, few, many), or a class if it is expanded.

D: TRBD2
V: TRBV25-1
size: few
J: TRBJ2-5
CDR3: CASSEFRLAGGETQYF
DNA: TGTGCCAGCAGTGAGTTTCGGCTAGCGGGAGGAGAGACCCAGTACTTC

D: .
V: TRBV4-3
size: .
J: TRBJ2-3
CDR3: CASSQDPQGTDTQYF
DNA: TGCGCCAGCAGCCAAGATCCCCAGGGCACAGATACGCAGTATTTT

D: .
V: TRBV7-2
size: few
J: TRBJ2-2
CDR3: CASSREGGTNTGELFF
DNA: TGTGCCAGCAGCCGAGAGGGGGGAACGAACACCGGGGAGCTGTTTTTT

D: .
V: TRBV5-8
size: .
J: TRBJ2-3
CDR3: CASSLSTGSTDTQYF
DNA: TGTGCCAGCAGCCTATCGACAGGCAGCACAGATACGCAGTATTTT

D: .
V: TRBV11-2
size: few
J: TRBJ2-5
CDR3: CASSLLHIPGRETQYF
DNA: TGTGCCAGCAGCTTACTACATATCCCGGGGAGAGAGACCCAGTACTTC

D: TRBD1
V: TRBV6-5
size: once
J: TRBJ2-1
CDR3: CASTKVGQGFNEQFF
DNA: TGTGCCAGCACCAAAGTTGGACAGGGTTTTAATGAGCAGTTCTTC

D: .
V: TRBV6-5
size: .
J: TRBJ1-1
CDR3: CASTWGSMNTEAFF
DNA: TGTGCCAGCACGTGGGGGAGCATGAACACTGAAGCTTTCTTT

D: .
V: TRBV9
size: once
J: TRBJ2-1
CDR3: CASSVVSSYNEQFF
DNA: TGTGCCAGCAGCGTAGTCAGTTCCTACAATGAGCAGTTCTTC

D: .
V: TRBV7-9
size: .
J: TRBJ1-1
CDR3: CASSLFEGGEAFF
DNA: TGTGCCAGCAGCCTCTTCGAAGGCGGGGAAGCTTTCTTT

D: .
V: TRBV7-2
size: .
J: TRBJ2-7
CDR3: CASSLGKWEQYF
DNA: TGTGCCAGCAGCTTAGGGAAATGGGAGCAGTACTTC

D: .
V: TRBV4-2
size: .
J: TRBJ2-5
CDR3: CASSLSWAVRGVETQYF
DNA: TGTGCCAGCAGCCTAAGTTGGGCAGTCAGGGGCGTTGAGACCCAGTACTTC

D: .
V: TRBV6-1
size: .
J: TRBJ1-4
CDR3: CASSNTREKLFF
DNA: TGTGCCAGCAGTAACACACGTGAAAAACTGTTTTTT

D: TRBD1
V: TRBV27
size: once
J: TRBJ2-3
CDR3: CASRPGTVFTDTQYF
DNA: TGTGCCAGCAGACCCGGGACAGTCTTCACAGATACGCAGTATTTT

D: .
V: TRBV15
size: once
J: TRBJ2-3
CDR3: CATSVSSSTDTQYF
DNA: TGTGCCACCTCGGTGTCTAGCAGCACAGATACGCAGTATTTT

D: .
V: TRBV25-1
size: .
J: TRBJ2-3
CDR3: CASRSAGSTDTQYF
DNA: TGTGCCAGCAGGAGCGCAGGAAGCACAGATACGCAGTATTTT

D: TRBD2
V: TRBV4-1
size: .
J: TRBJ2-3
CDR3: CASSPNGLAGGDTQYF
DNA: TGCGCCAGCAGCCCAAACGGACTAGCGGGAGGGGATACGCAGTATTTT

D: .
V: TRBV10-1
size: .
J: TRBJ2-3
CDR3: CASSESGTDTQYF
DNA: TGCGCCAGCAGTGAGTCGGGCACAGATACGCAGTATTTT

D: .
V: TRBV5-6
size: .
J: TRBJ1-3
CDR3: CASSLERGNTIYF
DNA: TGTGCCAGCAGCTTGGAAAGGGGAAACACCATATATTTT